This T cell receptor beta chain was retrieved from a study of long-term antiretroviral therapy in people with HIV. Study context: Collection of the earliest samples took place about a decade ahead of the 2015 immediate-ART recommendation.

Regarding this clone: As yet, its antigen is unknown.

Study-wide findings and caveats: After ART, diversity increased yet remained lower than transplant donor controls. It was not possible to obtain data on ART adherence, viral resistance or therapy changes.

Researchers report immunoSEQ v3.0 was run at survey level. Sequencing aimed to cover about 40,000-50,000 T-cell genomes per sample. The assay was immunoSEQ multiplex PCR, and TCRdb's table has in-frame clones only and misses some. The sample has about 28,000 clones, roughly 96% seen once. The sequence came from a man aged 25 to 45 with HIV. The sample consisted of unsorted PBMCs, taken more than 6 years after starting antiretroviral therapy.

DNA of the CDR3: TGTGCCAGCAGCTTAAATCGGAGGGGGCGCGGGGAGACCCAGTACTTC. Amino acid sequence: CASSLNRRGRGETQYF. The genes are TRBV7-3 and TRBJ2-5; weak D call: TRBD1 (7 bases). Germline assignment: CDR1 SGHTA and CDR2 FQGTGA. V lost 1 base, J lost 5 bases, and 17 bases lay in between. The CDR3 has 16 residues.